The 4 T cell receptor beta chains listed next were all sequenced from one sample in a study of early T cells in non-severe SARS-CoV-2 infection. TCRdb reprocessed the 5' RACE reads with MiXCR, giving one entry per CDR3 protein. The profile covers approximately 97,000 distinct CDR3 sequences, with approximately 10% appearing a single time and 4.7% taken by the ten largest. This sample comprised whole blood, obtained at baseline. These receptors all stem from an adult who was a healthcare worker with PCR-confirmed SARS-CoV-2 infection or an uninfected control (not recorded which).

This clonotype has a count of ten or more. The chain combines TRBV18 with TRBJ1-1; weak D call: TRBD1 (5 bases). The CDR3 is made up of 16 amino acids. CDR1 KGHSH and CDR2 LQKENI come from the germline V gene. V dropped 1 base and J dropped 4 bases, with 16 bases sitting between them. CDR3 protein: CASSPRWIGGFTEAFF. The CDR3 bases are TGTGCCAGCTCACCACGATGGATTGGGGGTTTCACTGAAGCTTTCTTT.

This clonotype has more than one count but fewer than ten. The CDR3, as DNA: TGCAGCGTTGGCGGCCCTTCAACTAATGAAAAACTGTTTTTT. It translates to CSVGGPSTNEKLFF. This chain uses TRBV29-1 with TRBJ1-4; D ambiguous. CDR3 size: 14 residues. The germline V gene encodes CDR1 SQVTM and CDR2 ANQGSEA. Trimming removed 4 bases at V and 0 bases at J, with 9 bases between.

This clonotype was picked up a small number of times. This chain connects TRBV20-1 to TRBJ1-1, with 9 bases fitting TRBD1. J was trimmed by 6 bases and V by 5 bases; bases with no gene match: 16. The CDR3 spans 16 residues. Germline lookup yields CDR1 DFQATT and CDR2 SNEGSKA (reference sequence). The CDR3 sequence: CSAVSWDRDLQPEAFF. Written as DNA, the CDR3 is TGCAGTGCTGTCTCCTGGGACAGGGACCTACAACCTGAAGCTTTCTTT.

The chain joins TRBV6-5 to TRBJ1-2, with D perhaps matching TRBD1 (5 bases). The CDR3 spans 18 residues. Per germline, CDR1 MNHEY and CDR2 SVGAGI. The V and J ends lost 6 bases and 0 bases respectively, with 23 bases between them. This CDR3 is CASRRIRQYKSANYGYTF. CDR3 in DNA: TGTGCCAGCAGACGGATCAGACAGTACAAGTCGGCTAACTATGGCTACACCTTC.